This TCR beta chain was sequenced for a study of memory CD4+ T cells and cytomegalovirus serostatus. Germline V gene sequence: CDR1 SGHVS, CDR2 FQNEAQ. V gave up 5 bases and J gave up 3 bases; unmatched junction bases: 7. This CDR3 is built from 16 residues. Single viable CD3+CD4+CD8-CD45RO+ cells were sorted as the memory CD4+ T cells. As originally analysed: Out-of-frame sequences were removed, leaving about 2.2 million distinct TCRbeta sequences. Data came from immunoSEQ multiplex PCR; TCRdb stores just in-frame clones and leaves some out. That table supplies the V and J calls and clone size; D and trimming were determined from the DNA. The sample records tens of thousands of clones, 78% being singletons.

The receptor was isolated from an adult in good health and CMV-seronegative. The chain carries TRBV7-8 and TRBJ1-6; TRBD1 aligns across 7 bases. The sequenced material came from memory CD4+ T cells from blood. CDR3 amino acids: CASSPRGQDYNSPLHF. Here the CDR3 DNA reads TGTGCCAGCAGCCCTAGAGGACAGGACTATAATTCACCCCTCCACTTT.